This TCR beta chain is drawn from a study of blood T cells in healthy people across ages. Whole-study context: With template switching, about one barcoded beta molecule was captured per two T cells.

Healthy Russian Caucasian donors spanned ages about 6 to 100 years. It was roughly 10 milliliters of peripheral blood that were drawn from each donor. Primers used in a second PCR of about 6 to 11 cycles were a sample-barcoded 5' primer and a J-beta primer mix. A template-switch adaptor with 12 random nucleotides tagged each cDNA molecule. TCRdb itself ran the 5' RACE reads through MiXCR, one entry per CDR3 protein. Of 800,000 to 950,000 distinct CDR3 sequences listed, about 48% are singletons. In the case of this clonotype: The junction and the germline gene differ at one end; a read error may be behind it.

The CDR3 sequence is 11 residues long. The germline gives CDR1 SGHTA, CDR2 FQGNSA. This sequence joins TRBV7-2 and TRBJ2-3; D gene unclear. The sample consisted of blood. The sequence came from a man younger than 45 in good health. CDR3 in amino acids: CASSVIGTQYF. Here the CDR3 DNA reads TGCGCCAGCAGCGTCATAGGGACGCAGTATTTT.